This T cell receptor beta chain stems from a study of blood T cell repertoires in COVID-19. Study at large: The origin of the acute and convalescent COVID-19 samples was the United States, Italy and Spain. The analysed material was cDNA or gDNA that came from T cells, B-cell-depleted T cells, or PBMCs.

With 6 bases removed from V and 2 bases from J, the gap between germline ends came to 19 bases. Germline V gene sequence: CDR1 SGHVS, CDR2 FQNEAQ. The CDR3 spans 16 residues. In the authors' workflow: Reference gene primer amplification in the assay estimated nucleated cell counts. The repertoire was sequenced with immunoSEQ multiplex PCR; TCRdb's copy has only in-frame clones and lacks some. V and J calls and clone size are as listed in that table; D and trimming were resolved from the DNA. Among roughly 160,000 clones listed, 90% to 95% were seen once. The origin of this receptor is a man in his fifties with acute or convalescent COVID-19. The chain carries TRBV7-8 and TRBJ2-5; possibly TRBD1 for D (6 bases). Material for sequencing was peripheral blood. The DNA for the CDR3 is TGTGCCAGCAGTCTAGGGTTGGGGGCGCATCAAGAGACCCAGTACTTC. Translated, it gives CASSLGLGAHQETQYF.